This T cell receptor beta chain appears in the sequencing data of a study of cytomegalovirus exposure and HLA in healthy donors. Notes on the study in general: Many donors carried some public TCRs, although rarity characterized most TCR sequences.

Germline CDR1 is MDHEN and CDR2 is SYDVKM. The trim removed 0 bases at V and 5 bases at J, leaving 0 bases unmatched. CDR3 length: 13 amino acids. Assay used: immunoSEQ multiplex PCR; TCRdb lists only in-frame clones, some missing. The top ten hold about 1.5% of the sample, which has 71,000 or so clones, 90% to 95% seen once. About this clone itself: Its specificity is not known.

Sequenced input: PBMCs. The chain combines TRBV28 with TRBJ1-2, with 7 bases identical to TRBD1. The source is a man aged 18 to 29 in good health and CMV-seropositive. The CDR3 bases are TGTGCCAGCAGTTTATGGGGACAGTATGGCTACACCTTC. It is translated as CASSLWGQYGYTF.